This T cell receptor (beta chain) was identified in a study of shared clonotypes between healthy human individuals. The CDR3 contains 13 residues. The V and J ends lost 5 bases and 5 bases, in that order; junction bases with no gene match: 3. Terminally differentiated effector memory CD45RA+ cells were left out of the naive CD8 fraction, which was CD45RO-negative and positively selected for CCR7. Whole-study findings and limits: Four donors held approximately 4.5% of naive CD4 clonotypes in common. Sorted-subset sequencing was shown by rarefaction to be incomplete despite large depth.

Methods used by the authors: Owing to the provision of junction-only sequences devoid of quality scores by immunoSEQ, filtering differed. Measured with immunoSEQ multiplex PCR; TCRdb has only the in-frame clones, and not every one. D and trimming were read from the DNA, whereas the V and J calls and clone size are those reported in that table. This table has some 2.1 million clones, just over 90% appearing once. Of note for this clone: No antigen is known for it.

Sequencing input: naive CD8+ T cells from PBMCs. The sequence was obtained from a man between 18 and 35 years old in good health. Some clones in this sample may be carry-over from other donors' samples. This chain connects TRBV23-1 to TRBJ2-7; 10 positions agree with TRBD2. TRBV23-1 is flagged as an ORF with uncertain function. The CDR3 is CASSCGLADEQYF. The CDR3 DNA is TGCGCCAGCAGTTGCGGACTAGCGGACGAGCAGTACTTC.